This is a list of T cell receptor beta chains from one sample in a study of cytotoxic CD8 clonotypes in ibrutinib-treated CLL. Some clones are missing from TCRdb's copy, which holds only in-frame ones; the method was immunoSEQ multiplex PCR. The sample consists of about 200,000 clones, around 75% of them appearing once. Sequencing used PBMCs, obtained after 12 months of ibrutinib treatment. The receptors derive from a human donor with chronic lymphocytic leukemia. CDR3s include the opening cysteine and the closing phenylalanine or tryptophan. A D gene is named only where the DNA matches it firmly. Clone size is stated in some rows and not others, as once, few, many or a class when expanded.

J gene: TRBJ1-5; V gene: TRBV30; D gene: NA; clone size: many; CDR3 DNA: TGTGCCTGGACAGCAGGGAATCAGCCCCAGCATTTT; CDR3 protein: CAWTAGNQPQHF
J gene: TRBJ2-2; V gene: TRBV7-2; D gene: NA; clone size: NA; CDR3 DNA: TGTGCCAGCAGCTTATACTCCAGGAACACCGGGGAGCTGTTTTTT; CDR3 protein: CASSLYSRNTGELFF
J gene: TRBJ1-2; V gene: TRBV7-2; D gene: TRBD1; clone size: NA; CDR3 DNA: TGTGCCAGCAGCCCAAATTCCGGACAGGGCCGCGACACCTTC; CDR3 protein: CASSPNSGQGRDTF
J gene: TRBJ1-4; V gene: TRBV6-6; D gene: TRBD1; clone size: NA; CDR3 DNA: TGTGCCAGCTGCCGACAGGGGAGGGAACTGTTTTTT; CDR3 protein: CASCRQGRELFF
J gene: TRBJ2-3; V gene: TRBV6-1; D gene: NA; clone size: NA; CDR3 DNA: TGTGCCAGCAGTGAAACGGCGGGGTCTGGCACAGATACGCAGTATTTT; CDR3 protein: CASSETAGSGTDTQYF
J gene: TRBJ1-1; V gene: TRBV5-4; D gene: NA; clone size: NA; CDR3 DNA: TGTGCCGCCAGCAGCATCGGGACGTTGAACACTGAAGCTTTCTTT; CDR3 protein: CAASSIGTLNTEAFF
J gene: TRBJ2-5; V gene: TRBV7-2; D gene: NA; clone size: NA; CDR3 DNA: TGTGCCAGCACTATTGGGCCTCGAGAGACCCAGTACTTC; CDR3 protein: CASTIGPRETQYF
J gene: TRBJ1-2; V gene: TRBV27; D gene: NA; clone size: NA; CDR3 DNA: TGTGCCAGCAGTTTTCAGGGATTCGGCTACACCTTC; CDR3 protein: CASSFQGFGYTF
J gene: TRBJ1-1; V gene: TRBV6-5; D gene: NA; clone size: few; CDR3 DNA: TGTGCCAGCAGGGGGAACACTGAAGCTTTCTTT; CDR3 protein: CASRGNTEAFF
J gene: TRBJ1-1; V gene: TRBV25-1; D gene: NA; clone size: NA; CDR3 DNA: TGTGCCAGCAGTGACCCGACTGAAGCTTTCTTT; CDR3 protein: CASSDPTEAFF
J gene: TRBJ2-5; V gene: TRBV5-1; D gene: TRBD1; clone size: NA; CDR3 DNA: TGCGCCAGCAGCTTGAACAGGGGCCAAGAGACCCAGTACTTC; CDR3 protein: CASSLNRGQETQYF
J gene: TRBJ2-7; V gene: TRBV7-9; D gene: TRBD2; clone size: NA; CDR3 DNA: TGTGCCAGCAGCTTAACAGCGGGACACGAGCAGTACTTC; CDR3 protein: CASSLTAGHEQYF
J gene: TRBJ2-7; V gene: TRBV28; D gene: NA; clone size: NA; CDR3 DNA: TGTGCCAGCAGCCAATTTCCCTTCACCTACGAGCAGTACTTC; CDR3 protein: CASSQFPFTYEQYF
J gene: TRBJ1-5; V gene: TRBV5-1; D gene: NA; clone size: NA; CDR3 DNA: TGCGCCAGCAGCTTGTTCGGGACGGATAGCAATCAGCCCCAGCATTTT; CDR3 protein: CASSLFGTDSNQPQHF
J gene: TRBJ2-1; V gene: TRBV4-3; D gene: NA; clone size: NA; CDR3 DNA: TGCGCCAGCAGCCAAGATCGGGCCCAAGAACCATACAATGAGCAGTTCTTC; CDR3 protein: CASSQDRAQEPYNEQFF
J gene: TRBJ2-3; V gene: TRBV4-3; D gene: NA; clone size: once; CDR3 DNA: TGCGCCAGCAGCCAGAAACCGGGGACAGATACGCAGTATTTT; CDR3 protein: CASSQKPGTDTQYF
J gene: TRBJ1-4; V gene: TRBV7-2; D gene: NA; clone size: few; CDR3 DNA: TGTGCCAGCAGCGTCCGGGACGGTGAAAAACTGTTTTTT; CDR3 protein: CASSVRDGEKLFF
J gene: TRBJ1-1; V gene: TRBV7-9; D gene: NA; clone size: NA; CDR3 DNA: TGTGCCAGCAGAGAACAATTGAACACTGAAGCTTTCTTT; CDR3 protein: CASREQLNTEAFF
J gene: TRBJ2-5; V gene: TRBV6-5; D gene: NA; clone size: NA; CDR3 DNA: TGTGCCAGCAGTACCCATCAGGGGGGTCAAGAGACCCAGTACTTC; CDR3 protein: CASSTHQGGQETQYF
J gene: TRBJ2-2; V gene: TRBV4-3; D gene: NA; clone size: many; CDR3 DNA: TGCGCCAGCAGCCAAGATATGCTAGCGTCCGGGGAGCTGTTTTTT; CDR3 protein: CASSQDMLASGELFF
J gene: TRBJ2-3; V gene: TRBV7-9; D gene: TRBD2; clone size: NA; CDR3 DNA: TGTGCCAGCAGCTTGACTAGCGGGAACGCAGATACGCAGTATTTT; CDR3 protein: CASSLTSGNADTQYF
J gene: TRBJ2-1; V gene: TRBV29-1; D gene: TRBD2; clone size: NA; CDR3 DNA: TGCAGCGTACAGCGGACTAGGGAGAATGAGCAGTTCTTC; CDR3 protein: CSVQRTRENEQFF
J gene: TRBJ2-5; V gene: TRBV21-1; D gene: NA; clone size: NA; CDR3 DNA: TGTGCCAGCAGTCTACACCACCCAGGGCAAGAGACCCAGTACTTC; CDR3 protein: CASSLHHPGQETQYF
J gene: TRBJ2-1; V gene: TRBV14; D gene: NA; clone size: NA; CDR3 DNA: TGTGCCAGCAGCCAAGATCTTGAGGGTGAGCAGTTCTTC; CDR3 protein: CASSQDLEGEQFF
J gene: TRBJ1-5; V gene: TRBV7-3; D gene: TRBD1; clone size: NA; CDR3 DNA: TGTGCCAGCAGCCCAACAGGGGGGACTCAGCCCCAGCATTTT; CDR3 protein: CASSPTGGTQPQHF
J gene: TRBJ2-7; V gene: TRBV21-1; D gene: NA; clone size: NA; CDR3 DNA: TGTGCCAGCAGCAACTCGCGGGACAGGGGGGACCACGAGCAGTACTTC; CDR3 protein: CASSNSRDRGDHEQYF
J gene: TRBJ2-5; V gene: TRBV29-1; D gene: NA; clone size: NA; CDR3 DNA: TGCAGCGTTGAGGCGGCGGGCCCCCAAGAGACCCAGTACTTC; CDR3 protein: CSVEAAGPQETQYF
J gene: TRBJ2-1; V gene: TRBV6-5; D gene: TRBD2; clone size: NA; CDR3 DNA: TGTGCCAGCAGTTACTCGAACAGCGGGAGGGTGCAGTTCTTC; CDR3 protein: CASSYSNSGRVQFF
J gene: TRBJ2-2; V gene: TRBV5-6; D gene: NA; clone size: NA; CDR3 DNA: TGTGCCAGCAGCCCTACTCCCACCGGGGAGCTGTTTTTT; CDR3 protein: CASSPTPTGELFF
J gene: TRBJ2-5; V gene: TRBV18; D gene: TRBD2; clone size: NA; CDR3 DNA: TGTGCCAGCCGGCCCAGCGGGGGCCGCCACCAAGAGGCCCAGTACTTC; CDR3 protein: CASRPSGGRHQEAQYF
J gene: TRBJ2-1; V gene: TRBV5-4; D gene: NA; clone size: NA; CDR3 DNA: TGTGCCAGCAGCCGCTCCCCCAATGAGCAGTTCTTC; CDR3 protein: CASSRSPNEQFF
J gene: TRBJ1-5; V gene: TRBV5-6; D gene: NA; clone size: NA; CDR3 DNA: TGTGCCAGCAGCCCTGCCGGGGGGAGGAATCAGCCCCAGCATTTT; CDR3 protein: CASSPAGGRNQPQHF
J gene: TRBJ2-4; V gene: TRBV5-1; D gene: TRBD1; clone size: NA; CDR3 DNA: TGCGCCAGCAGCCACGGGACAGGGGAAAACATTCAGTACTTC; CDR3 protein: CASSHGTGENIQYF
J gene: TRBJ1-4; V gene: TRBV5-6; D gene: NA; clone size: NA; CDR3 DNA: TGTGCCAGCAGCTTTAGCGGAGGAGAAAAACTGTTTTTT; CDR3 protein: CASSFSGGEKLFF
J gene: TRBJ2-5; V gene: TRBV5-1; D gene: NA; clone size: NA; CDR3 DNA: TGCGCCAGCAGCTTTGGGGTAAACAACGTGCAAGAGACCCAGTACTTC; CDR3 protein: CASSFGVNNVQETQYF
J gene: TRBJ2-1; V gene: TRBV6-5; D gene: TRBD2; clone size: NA; CDR3 DNA: TGTGCCACGGGGCGGGAGCGGGGGGACAATGAGCAGTTCTTC; CDR3 protein: CATGRERGDNEQFF
J gene: TRBJ1-2; V gene: TRBV5-1; D gene: NA; clone size: NA; CDR3 DNA: TGCGCCAGCAGCTTTATAACGCCCGATGGCTACACCTTC; CDR3 protein: CASSFITPDGYTF
J gene: TRBJ2-1; V gene: TRBV29-1; D gene: NA; clone size: NA; CDR3 DNA: TGCAGCGTTCTGGAGAGGGACCGAGGCAATGAGCAGTTCTTC; CDR3 protein: CSVLERDRGNEQFF
J gene: TRBJ2-2; V gene: TRBV5-1; D gene: TRBD1; clone size: NA; CDR3 DNA: TGCGCCAGCTGGGGCGGACAGGGGGCCACCGGGGAGCTGTTTTTT; CDR3 protein: CASWGGQGATGELFF
J gene: TRBJ2-2; V gene: TRBV25-1; D gene: NA; clone size: NA; CDR3 DNA: TGTGCCAGCAGTGGCCAACCAGGGACCGGGGAGCTGTTTTTT; CDR3 protein: CASSGQPGTGELFF
J gene: TRBJ2-3; V gene: TRBV5-4; D gene: TRBD2; clone size: NA; CDR3 DNA: TGTGCCAGCAGCCCCCGAGCTAGCGGGGCCCCTGGGGCAGATACGCAGTATTTT; CDR3 protein: CASSPRASGAPGADTQYF
J gene: TRBJ2-5; V gene: TRBV11-3; D gene: NA; clone size: NA; CDR3 DNA: TGTGCCAGCAGCTTAGAGCGCGAGACCCAGTACTTC; CDR3 protein: CASSLERETQYF
J gene: TRBJ1-5; V gene: TRBV7-2; D gene: NA; clone size: NA; CDR3 DNA: TGTGCCAGCAGCTTAGGGGGGGCTAGCAATCAGCCCCAGCATTTT; CDR3 protein: CASSLGGASNQPQHF
J gene: TRBJ1-6; V gene: TRBV7-9; D gene: NA; clone size: NA; CDR3 DNA: TGTGCCAGCAGCTTAGATACAGGGATCTCCTATAATTCACCCCTCCACTTT; CDR3 protein: CASSLDTGISYNSPLHF
J gene: TRBJ1-1; V gene: TRBV29-1; D gene: NA; clone size: NA; CDR3 DNA: TGCAGCGCGGCCAGAACCTTAAGTTTGAACACTGAAGCTTTCTTT; CDR3 protein: CSAARTLSLNTEAFF
J gene: TRBJ1-1; V gene: TRBV6-1; D gene: NA; clone size: NA; CDR3 DNA: TGTGCCAGCCAAAGGGCCACTGAAGCTTTCTTT; CDR3 protein: CASQRATEAFF
J gene: TRBJ1-2; V gene: TRBV9; D gene: NA; clone size: NA; CDR3 DNA: TGTGCCAGCAGCTCAGCCTTTGGGACCAACTATGGCTACACCTTC; CDR3 protein: CASSSAFGTNYGYTF
J gene: TRBJ1-1; V gene: TRBV10-2; D gene: NA; clone size: NA; CDR3 DNA: TGCGCCAGCAGGGTGGGAGCCGCGGCCACTGAAGCTTTCTTT; CDR3 protein: CASRVGAAATEAFF